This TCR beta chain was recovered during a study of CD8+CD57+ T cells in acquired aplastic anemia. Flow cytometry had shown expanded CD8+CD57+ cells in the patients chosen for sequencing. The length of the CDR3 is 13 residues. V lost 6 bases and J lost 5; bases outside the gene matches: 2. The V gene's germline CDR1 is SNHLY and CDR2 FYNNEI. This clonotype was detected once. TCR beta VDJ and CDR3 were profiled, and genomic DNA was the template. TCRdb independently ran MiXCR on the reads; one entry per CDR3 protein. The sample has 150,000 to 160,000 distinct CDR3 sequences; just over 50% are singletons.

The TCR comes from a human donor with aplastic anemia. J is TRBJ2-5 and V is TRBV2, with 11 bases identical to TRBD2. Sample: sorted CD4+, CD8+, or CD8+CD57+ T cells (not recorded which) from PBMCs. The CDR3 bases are TGTGCCAGCAGGTGGACTAGCGGGGAGACCCAGTACTTC. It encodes CASRWTSGETQYF.